The clone carrying this T cell receptor beta chain was seen a few times. Its antigen is still unknown. This specimen belongs to a study of cytomegalovirus exposure and HLA in healthy donors. Background on the study: A data release that came early held approximately 92 million unique TCRs from HLA-typed donors.

This CDR3 has 14 residues. Germline V gene lookup returns CDR1 SGDLS and CDR2 YYNGEE. V lost 1 base, J lost 3 bases, and 10 bases lay in between. A multiplex PCR was run with 60 Vbeta primers and 13 Jbeta primers. TCRdb's copy holds only in-frame clones and misses some; the assay was immunoSEQ multiplex PCR. The sample holds under 200,000 clones, around three quarters seen once. Study outcomes and limitations: Presence/absence analyses treated sequencing depth as roughly uniform across donors.

The sample was PBMCs. This TCR came from a woman aged 50 to 60 in good health and CMV-seropositive. The chain combines TRBV9 with TRBJ1-1; possible D gene TRBD1, 5 bases. The CDR3 region has the DNA TGTGCCAGCAGCGTATTGGGAGGGGACACTGAAGCTTTCTTT. This codes for CASSVLGGDTEAFF.